This T cell receptor (beta chain) is drawn from a study of identical twins' blood T cells. V was trimmed by 1 base and J by 4 bases, leaving 8 bases between them. Germline V gene data show CDR1 as SGHTA and CDR2 as FQGNSA. The CDR3 contains 14 residues. The authors' processing: Each library had about 2 to 4 million CDR3 reads and about 90,000 to nearly 550,000 clonotypes. TCRdb re-derived calls from the 5' RACE reads in MiXCR, one entry per CDR3 protein. None of the V and J calls come from the authors' own analysis; TCRdb made them. Altogether about 370,000 distinct CDR3 sequences are present, 25% to 35% being singletons, with the ten largest covering more than 5.5%. The donors were healthy female monozygous twins, three pairs in total.

This clonotype was obtained from a woman between 18 and 55 years old in good health. The V call is TRBV7-2, the J call TRBJ1-3; D is undetermined. The specimen sequenced was PBMCs. CDR3 sequence (DNA): TGTGCCAGCAGCTTAGTGTCATCCGGAAACACCATATATTTT. Protein: CASSLVSSGNTIYF.